The 27 T cell receptor beta chains given below trace back to one sample, sequenced in a study of glioma-infiltrating T cells after dendritic cell vaccination. This sample's time point: after dendritic cell vaccination, including at tumor progression/relapse. Method: immunoSEQ multiplex PCR; TCRdb's copy keeps in-frame clones and lacks some. This repertoire shows 80,000 to 95,000 clones, less than 85% found once; its top ten account for about 8.5%. This sample comprised blood, obtained after dendritic cell vaccination. The receptors shown here come from a human donor with glioblastoma.

The CDR3 here is CASSPLAGVVYNEQFF. The CDR3 DNA reads as TGCGCCAGCAGCCCACTAGCGGGAGTGGTCTACAATGAGCAGTTCTTC. The V and J genes are TRBV5-1 and TRBJ2-1; 11 nucleotides agree with TRBD2. CDR1 is SGHRS and CDR2 is YFSETQ in the germline V gene. This CDR3 has 16 residues. J gave up 3 bases and V 4 bases, and 6 bases lay outside the gene matches.

J is TRBJ2-1 and V is TRBV7-7; 9 nucleotides agree with TRBD1. Germline loops: CDR1 SSHAT, CDR2 FNYEAQ (reference sequence). The V gene end was trimmed by 0 bases and the J gene end by 7 bases; junction bases not matched to a gene: 7. This CDR3 spans 16 amino acids. The CDR3 DNA is TGTGCCAGCAGCTTAGCGGCCGGGACAGGGCAGAATGAGCAGTTCTTC. This codes for CASSLAAGTGQNEQFF.

This sequence joins TRBV27 and TRBJ2-5; 12 nucleotides line up with TRBD2. The CDR3 has 15 amino acids. Germline V gives CDR1 MNHEY, CDR2 SMNVEV (reference sequence). V shed 6 bases and J 0 bases; nucleotides not matched to a gene: 2. The CDR3 DNA reads as TGTGCCAGCAGCCCTAGCGGGGGGGACCAAGAGACCCAGTACTTC. Translating it yields CASSPSGGDQETQYF.

This clone came up a few times. The genes are TRBV4-1 and TRBJ2-1; 9 bases are a match to TRBD1. J lost 4 bases, V lost 1 base, and 2 bases had no gene match. Germline CDR1 and CDR2: MGHRA and YSYEKL. The CDR3 has 15 residues. CDR3 loop: CASSQGDREYNEQFF. CDR3 bases: TGCGCCAGCAGCCAAGGGGACAGGGAGTACAATGAGCAGTTCTTC.

This sequence joins TRBV5-6 and TRBJ2-6; 10 bases fit TRBD1. The V segment lost 4 bases and the J segment 0 bases; nucleotides outside the gene matches: 7. This CDR3 is 18 amino acids long. The V gene's germline CDR1 is SGHDT and CDR2 YYEEEE. Written as DNA, the CDR3 is TGTGCCAGCAGCGTGGACAGGGGGGGACTCTCTGGGGCCAACGTCCTGACTTTC. Its translation: CASSVDRGGLSGANVLTF. Full variable domain (missing parts from reference TRBV5-6 and TRBJ2-6): DAGVTQSPTHLIKTRGQQVTLRCSPKSGHDTVSWYQQALGQGPQFIFQYYEEEERQRGNFPDRFSGHQFPNYSSELNVNALLLGDSALYLCASSVDRGGLSGANVLTFGAGSRLTVL.

The genes are TRBV30 and TRBJ2-1; the D gene is possibly TRBD1 (7 bases). Between the trimmed V and J ends, which lost 4 bases and 4 bases, there was a span of 14 bases. The germline gives CDR1 GTSNPN, CDR2 SVGIG (reference sequence). The CDR3 covers 14 residues. In DNA form, the CDR3 reads TGTGCCTGGAATGGGGCAGGGGGGTACAATGAGCAGTTCTTC. Protein: CAWNGAGGYNEQFF. The variable domain in full, completed from reference TRBV30 and TRBJ2-1, reads SQTIHQWPATLVQPVGSPLSLECTVEGTSNPNLYWYRQAAGRGLQLLFYSVGIGQISSEVPQNLSASRPQDRQFILSSKKLLLSDSGFYLCAWNGAGGYNEQFFGPGTRLTVL.

The chain links TRBV7-9 to TRBJ1-1; D gene uncertain. CDR1 is SEHNR, CDR2 FQNEAQ, per germline (reference sequence). This CDR3 is 12 amino acids long. V was trimmed by 3 bases and J by 11 bases, leaving 13 bases between them. CDR3 loop: CASSFEGLGAFF. DNA of the CDR3: TGTGCCAGCAGCTTTGAAGGACTTGGGGCTTTCTTT.

This clone came up many times. The V gene is TRBV10-3, the J gene TRBJ2-3; 9 nucleotides align to TRBD2. CDR1 is ENHRY, CDR2 SYGVKD, per germline. This CDR3 is 15 amino acids long. J lost 0 bases, V lost 4 bases, and 2 bases had no gene match. The DNA of the CDR3 is TGTGCCATCAGTGGAACTAGCGGGAGCACAGATACGCAGTATTTT. As protein: CAISGTSGSTDTQYF.

This clone occurred once. The rearrangement uses TRBV7-9 and TRBJ2-7; TRBD2 aligns across 10 bases. The trim removed 0 bases at V and 2 bases at J, leaving 4 bases unmatched. CDR1 and CDR2 from the germline V gene are SEHNR and FQNEAQ (reference sequence). The CDR3 has 16 amino acids. DNA for the CDR3: TGTGCCAGCAGCTTAGCCGCTAGCGGGGGACCCTACGAGCAGTACTTC. Its protein is CASSLAASGGPYEQYF.

V is TRBV7-9 and J is TRBJ2-1, with 11 bases lining up with TRBD2. Trimming removed 4 bases from V and 7 bases from J; junction bases left unmatched: 9. The germline gives CDR1 SEHNR, CDR2 FQNEAQ (reference sequence). The CDR3 is 16 residues long. CDR3 protein: CASSSLAGGFVNEQFF. CDR3 DNA sequence: TGTGCCAGCAGCTCCCTAGCGGGAGGATTTGTAAATGAGCAGTTCTTC.

The chain is built from TRBV5-1 and TRBJ1-1; D perhaps matches TRBD1 (6 bases). V gave up 9 bases and J gave up 1 base, with 10 bases separating them. The germline V gene has CDR1 SGHRS and CDR2 YFSETQ. This CDR3 is 12 amino acids long. CDR3 bases: TGCGCCACCAAGACAGGGAACACTGAAGCTTTCTTT. Translating gives CATKTGNTEAFF.

This chain links TRBV9 with TRBJ2-3; TRBD1 might be the D (5 bases). The CDR3 length is 13 residues. Germline-derived CDR1 and CDR2 are SGDLS and YYNGEE. V was cut by 7 bases and J by 1 base, with 10 bases left in between. The DNA for the CDR3 is TGTGCCAGCGGCCAGGGTGGCACAGATACGCAGTATTTT. Protein product: CASGQGGTDTQYF.

The chain carries TRBV27 and TRBJ2-4; TRBD1 aligns across 8 bases. This CDR3 is built from 14 residues. V shed 5 bases, J shed 6 bases, and the junction held 6 bases outside the gene matches. In germline, CDR1 is MNHEY, CDR2 SMNVEV (reference sequence). CDR3 sequence (DNA): TGTGCCAGCAGTCCCGGACAGGGTACAAACATTCAGTACTTC. This sequence encodes CASSPGQGTNIQYF.

J is TRBJ1-1 and V is TRBV14; 10 nucleotides match TRBD1. The CDR3 runs 16 residues. Losses at the gene ends were 2 bases for V and 4 bases for J; bases not matched to a gene: 7. Germline V lookup: CDR1 SGHDN, CDR2 FVKESK. CDR3: CASSQRDRGLGTEAFF. The CDR3 DNA sequence: TGTGCCAGCAGCCAACGAGACAGGGGGCTAGGCACTGAAGCTTTCTTT.

The chain links TRBV5-1 to TRBJ2-7; 9 positions agree with TRBD2. The germline V gene encodes CDR1 SGHRS and CDR2 YFSETQ. V was clipped by 4 bases and J by 2 bases; unmatched bases: 7. There are 15 residues in the CDR3. CDR3 sequence reads: CASSLGLASTYEQYF. CDR3 nucleotides: TGCGCCAGCAGCCTAGGACTAGCGTCGACCTACGAGCAGTACTTC.

This clone was counted a single time. The chain links TRBV5-1 to TRBJ1-2, with 8 bases matching TRBD1. CDR3 length equals 15 residues. V dropped 0 bases and J dropped 4; count of bases not matched to a gene: 5. CDR1 is SGHRS, CDR2 YFSETQ, per germline. DNA of the CDR3: TGCGCCAGCAGCTTGGACACAGGGGGTGCCTATGGCTACACCTTC. Protein product: CASSLDTGGAYGYTF.

The rearrangement links TRBV15 to TRBJ2-7, with 7 bases aligning to TRBD1. This CDR3 region has 14 residues. The junction had 7 bases not matched to a gene; V was cut back by 4 bases and J by 4 bases. Germline V gene lookup returns CDR1 LNHNV and CDR2 YYDKDF (reference sequence). The CDR3 protein is CATSTMTGRYEQYF. The CDR3 DNA is TGTGCCACCAGCACAATGACAGGGCGGTACGAGCAGTACTTC. The full variable domain, rest sourced from reference TRBV15 and TRBJ2-7, is DAMVIQNPRYQVTQFGKPVTLSCSQTLNHNVMYWYQQKSSQAPKLLFHYYDKDFNNEADTPDNFQSRRPNTSFCFLDIRSPGLGDTAMYLCATSTMTGRYEQYFGPGTRLTVT.

V and J are TRBV7-2 and TRBJ2-7; 8 nucleotides line up with TRBD2. Germline CDR1 and CDR2: SGHTA and FQGNSA. This CDR3 region has 15 residues. V shed 5 bases, J shed 3 bases, and the junction held 9 bases outside the gene matches. The DNA for the CDR3 is TGTGCCAGCAGCCCAGAAGCGGGAGCGTTCTACGAGCAGTACTTC. Translation: CASSPEAGAFYEQYF.

J is TRBJ2-3 and V is TRBV5-1, with 9 bases that match TRBD2. The CDR3 is made up of 15 amino acids. Trimming took 4 bases from V and 2 from J; bases not matched to a gene: 5. Germline V gene data show CDR1 as SGHRS and CDR2 as YFSETQ. CDR3 sequence (DNA): TGCGCCAGCAGCGAGGGACTAGCCCACACAGATACGCAGTATTTT. The encoded protein is CASSEGLAHTDTQYF.

The chain is built from TRBV28 and TRBJ1-1; D perhaps matches TRBD1 (5 bases). CDR1 and CDR2 (germline): MDHEN, SYDVKM. Trimming left V 4 bases short and J 3 bases short, with 12 bases between. This CDR3 spans 14 amino acids. The CDR3 bases are TGTGCCAGCAGTTGGGGGGTCGGGTACACTGAAGCTTTCTTT. Protein product: CASSWGVGYTEAFF.

This rearrangement joins TRBV5-1 to TRBJ2-3; no firm D call. The CDR3 consists of 14 residues. The V gene's germline CDR1 is SGHRS and CDR2 YFSETQ. V shed 4 bases and J shed 0 bases, with 9 bases lying between them. The DNA of the CDR3 is TGCGCCAGCAGCCCCTCCCCTAGCACAGATACGCAGTATTTT. It encodes CASSPSPSTDTQYF.

The CDR3 DNA reads TGTGCCAGTAGTTGGGCAGGGGTTGGCAATCAGCCCCAGCATTTT. Protein sequence: CASSWAGVGNQPQHF. V is TRBV19 and J is TRBJ1-5; a possible D gene is TRBD1 (6 bases). The V gene's germline CDR1 is LNHDA and CDR2 SQIVND (reference sequence). V lost 5 bases and J 2 bases, leaving 13 bases between the germline ends. The CDR3 spans 15 residues.

The chain couples TRBV9 to TRBJ2-7, with 10 bases that match TRBD1. Germline assignment: CDR1 SGDLS and CDR2 YYNGEE. The ends lost 2 bases at V and 0 bases at J; junction bases unmatched: 5. The CDR3 sequence is 16 residues long. The CDR3 here is CASSVEGQGYSYEQYF. The CDR3 DNA sequence: TGTGCCAGCAGCGTGGAGGGACAGGGGTACTCCTACGAGCAGTACTTC.

This chain uses TRBV5-1 with TRBJ2-5; 11 nucleotides match TRBD2. Per germline, CDR1 SGHRS and CDR2 YFSETQ. V dropped 0 bases and J dropped 0; count of bases not matched to a gene: 1. This CDR3 has 16 amino acids. CDR3 bases: TGCGCCAGCAGCTTGGGACTAGCGGGATACCAAGAGACCCAGTACTTC. Its translation is CASSLGLAGYQETQYF.

The chain employs TRBV7-9 and TRBJ2-1; D is uncertain. CDR1 and CDR2 (germline): SEHNR, FQNEAQ (reference sequence). CDR3 length equals 12 residues. The ends were cut back, 1 base at V and 8 bases at J, with 6 bases in the middle. CDR3 in amino acids: CASSLGSDEQFF. The CDR3 coding sequence is TGTGCCAGCAGCTTAGGCTCGGATGAGCAGTTCTTC.

The chain joins TRBV19 to TRBJ2-1; 8 nucleotides line up with TRBD2. The CDR3 covers 17 residues. CDR1 is LNHDA and CDR2 is SQIVND in the germline V gene (reference sequence). J lost 4 bases, V lost 6 bases, and 14 bases had no gene match. CDR3 bases: TGTGCCAGTAGCCCCCGCGGACTAGCTGAGATATACAATGAGCAGTTCTTC. Amino acids: CASSPRGLAEIYNEQFF.

The genes are TRBV7-9 and TRBJ2-3, with D tentatively TRBD1 (6 bases). CDR3 size: 14 residues. Germline V gene data show CDR1 as SEHNR and CDR2 as FQNEAQ (reference sequence). Trimming cost V 3 bases and J 3 bases, with 10 bases left between them. The CDR3 is CASSFRQGTDTQYF. CDR3 in DNA: TGTGCCAGCAGCTTCCGGCAGGGGACAGATACGCAGTATTTT.